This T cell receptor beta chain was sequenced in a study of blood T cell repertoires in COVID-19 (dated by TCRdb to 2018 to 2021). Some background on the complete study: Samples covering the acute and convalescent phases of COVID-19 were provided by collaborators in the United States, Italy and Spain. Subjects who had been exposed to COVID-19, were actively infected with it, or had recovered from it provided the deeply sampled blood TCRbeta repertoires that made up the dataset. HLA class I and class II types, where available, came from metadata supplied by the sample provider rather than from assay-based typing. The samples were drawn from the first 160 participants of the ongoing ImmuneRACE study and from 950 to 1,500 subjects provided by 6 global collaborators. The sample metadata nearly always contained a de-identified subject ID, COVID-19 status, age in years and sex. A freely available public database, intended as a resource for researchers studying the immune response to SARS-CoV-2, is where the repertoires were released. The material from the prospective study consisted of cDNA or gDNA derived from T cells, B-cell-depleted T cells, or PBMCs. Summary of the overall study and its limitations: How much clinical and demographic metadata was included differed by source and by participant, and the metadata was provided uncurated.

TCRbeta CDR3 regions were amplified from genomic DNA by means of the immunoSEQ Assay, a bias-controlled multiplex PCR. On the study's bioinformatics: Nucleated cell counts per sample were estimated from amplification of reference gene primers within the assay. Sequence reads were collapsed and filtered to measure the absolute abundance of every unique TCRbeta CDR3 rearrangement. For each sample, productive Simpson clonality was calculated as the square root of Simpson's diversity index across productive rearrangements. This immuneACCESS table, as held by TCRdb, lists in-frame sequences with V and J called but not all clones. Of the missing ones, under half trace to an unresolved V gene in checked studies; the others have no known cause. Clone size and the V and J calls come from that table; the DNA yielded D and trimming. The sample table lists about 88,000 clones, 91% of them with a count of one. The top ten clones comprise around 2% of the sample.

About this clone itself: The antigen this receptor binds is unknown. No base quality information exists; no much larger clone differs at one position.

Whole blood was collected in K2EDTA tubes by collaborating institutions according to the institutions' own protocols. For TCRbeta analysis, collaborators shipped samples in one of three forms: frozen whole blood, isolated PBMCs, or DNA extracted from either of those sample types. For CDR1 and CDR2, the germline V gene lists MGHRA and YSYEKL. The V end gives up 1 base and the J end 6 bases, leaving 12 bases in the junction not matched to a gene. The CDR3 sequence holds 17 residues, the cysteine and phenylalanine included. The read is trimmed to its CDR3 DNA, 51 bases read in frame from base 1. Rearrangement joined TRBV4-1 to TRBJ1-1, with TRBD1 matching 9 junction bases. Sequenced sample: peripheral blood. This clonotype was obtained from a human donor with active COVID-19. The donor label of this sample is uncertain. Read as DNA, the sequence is TGCGCCAGCAGCCAAGTCGCCCTTGGGGACAGGGCGCCTGAAGCTTTCTTT. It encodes CASSQVALGDRAPEAFF.